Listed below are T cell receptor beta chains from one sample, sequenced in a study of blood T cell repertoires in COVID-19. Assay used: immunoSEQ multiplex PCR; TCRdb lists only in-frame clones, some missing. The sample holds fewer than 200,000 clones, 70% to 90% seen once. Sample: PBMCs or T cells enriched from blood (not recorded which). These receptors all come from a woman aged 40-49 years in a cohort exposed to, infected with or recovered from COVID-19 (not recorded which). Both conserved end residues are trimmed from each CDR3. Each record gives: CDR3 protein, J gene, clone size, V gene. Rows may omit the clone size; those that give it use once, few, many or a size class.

ASSPAWGQGVKSNQPQH,TRBJ1-5,.,TRBV14
AISEGRDRNQPQH,TRBJ1-5,.,TRBV10-3
ASSLGASNEQF,TRBJ2-1,.,TRBV11-2
ASSSTGHDNSPLH,TRBJ1-6,.,TRBV7-2
ASSEGREVNTIY,TRBJ1-3,.,TRBV2
ASSSGLQDTQY,TRBJ2-3,.,TRBV11-3
ASSQVQGYT,TRBJ1-2,.,TRBV19
ATSTQRPRGGGSEQY,TRBJ2-7,.,TRBV15
ASSIARGGNTEAF,TRBJ1-1,.,TRBV19
ASSRTGGVETQY,TRBJ2-5,.,TRBV7-9
ASSLNYEQY,TRBJ2-7,.,TRBV7-9
ASSLLQETQY,TRBJ2-5,.,TRBV12-3/TRBV12-4
AWSVGGSRYEQY,TRBJ2-7,.,TRBV30
ASSPNQGSNEKLF,TRBJ1-4,.,TRBV11-2
ASSPQGNYGYT,TRBJ1-2,.,TRBV2
ASVDPMGGNSPLH,TRBJ1-6,.,TRBV6-5
AISDLGGESGELF,TRBJ2-2,.,TRBV10-3
ASSAEGVKYGYT,TRBJ1-2,.,TRBV6-4
ASSLDNPWSSYNEQF,TRBJ2-1,many,TRBV7-8
ASSLSGGGTEAF,TRBJ1-1,.,TRBV5-1
ASSVEPTGPYTGELF,TRBJ2-2,.,TRBV9
ASRRGTSGRSGETQY,TRBJ2-5,.,TRBV27